The 8 T cell receptor beta chains in this list originate from one sample, sequenced in a study of T-cell memory formation after mild COVID-19. TCRdb fed the 5' RACE reads into MiXCR, producing one record per CDR3 protein. The sample lists about 280,000 distinct CDR3 sequences; over 7% were seen once. Sequenced material: PBMCs or a T cell subset sorted from them (not recorded which). The receptors stem from a man aged 18 to 30 who had mild COVID-19 (a few samples of this study predate the infection). Cell type and time point are not known.

The V gene is TRBV7-9, the J gene TRBJ1-1; D perhaps matches TRBD1 (6 bases). Germline V CDR1 and CDR2: SEHNR, FQNEAQ (reference sequence). The CDR3 sequence is 14 residues long. The germline V and J ends were trimmed by 7 bases and 1 base, with 13 bases remaining between them. CDR3 nucleotides: TGTGCCAGCACCCGGGACACCTCGAACACTGAAGCTTTCTTT. Protein sequence: CASTRDTSNTEAFF.

This clonotype was seen a handful of times. The chain links TRBV12-3 or TRBV12-4 to TRBJ1-5; D is perhaps TRBD1 (6 bases). There are 18 residues in the CDR3. V lost 3 bases and J 0 bases, leaving 18 bases between the germline ends. The CDR3 protein is CASSFGDTSLYSNQPQHF. CDR3 sequence (DNA): TGTGCCAGCAGTTTCGGGGACACCTCCCTGTATAGCAATCAGCCCCAGCATTTT.

This clonotype was seen a few times. This chain uses TRBV7-9 with TRBJ2-2, with 7 bases identical to TRBD1. The germline CDR1 and CDR2 sequences are SEHNR and FQNEAQ (reference sequence). The length of the CDR3 is 16 residues. With V trimmed by 8 bases and J by 0 bases, 9 bases remained unmatched. The CDR3 DNA reads as TGTGCCAGCCGTGACCTGGGACAGCCGAACACCGGGGAGCTGTTTTTT. Residues: CASRDLGQPNTGELFF.

This clonotype occurred a few times. CDR3 sequence: CAISESEEQPQHF. In nucleotides, the CDR3 is TGTGCCATCAGTGAGTCGGAGGAGCAGCCCCAGCATTTT. V usage is TRBV10-3 and J usage is TRBJ1-5; D is unclear. V lost 0 bases and J lost 7, with 7 bases in between. The CDR3 runs to 13 residues. Germline assignment: CDR1 ENHRY and CDR2 SYGVKD.

This clonotype was counted many times. V is TRBV5-1 and J is TRBJ2-5; tentatively, D is TRBD1 (6 bases). The germline V gene encodes CDR1 SGHRS and CDR2 YFSETQ. The CDR3 spans 15 residues. Trimming stripped 1 base from V and 5 bases from J, with 15 bases between. Written as DNA, the CDR3 is TGCGCCAGCAGCTTGCAGGGGCACCTCCGGGAGACCCAGTACTTC. Its translation: CASSLQGHLRETQYF.

The J gene is TRBJ2-7, the V gene TRBV20-1, with no clear D. The CDR3 is made up of 14 amino acids. CDR1 is DFQATT and CDR2 is SNEGSKA in the germline V gene (reference sequence). V was shortened by 1 base and J by 4 bases, with 14 bases between the two germline ends. The CDR3 sequence: CSARGQSSKYEQYV. The CDR3 bases are TGCAGTGCTAGAGGGCAGAGTTCCAAATACGAGCAGTACGTC.

The CDR3 DNA follows: TGTGCCAGCAGCTTTAGTCCCAGAGGTGACACCATATATTTT. This codes for CASSFSPRGDTIYF. V is TRBV7-2 and J is TRBJ1-3; D remains ambiguous. V gave up 3 bases and J gave up 8 bases, with 14 bases separating them. This CDR3 is built from 14 residues. Germline lookup yields CDR1 SGHTA and CDR2 FQGNSA.

The chain is built from TRBV18 and TRBJ1-1; no definite D call. Germline lookup yields CDR1 KGHSH and CDR2 LQKENI. This CDR3 region has 15 residues. The V gene lost 6 bases and the J gene lost 0 bases, with 14 bases spanning the gap. CDR3: CASSIYAGVNTEAFF. DNA of the CDR3: TGTGCCAGCTCCATTTACGCCGGGGTGAACACTGAAGCTTTCTTT.